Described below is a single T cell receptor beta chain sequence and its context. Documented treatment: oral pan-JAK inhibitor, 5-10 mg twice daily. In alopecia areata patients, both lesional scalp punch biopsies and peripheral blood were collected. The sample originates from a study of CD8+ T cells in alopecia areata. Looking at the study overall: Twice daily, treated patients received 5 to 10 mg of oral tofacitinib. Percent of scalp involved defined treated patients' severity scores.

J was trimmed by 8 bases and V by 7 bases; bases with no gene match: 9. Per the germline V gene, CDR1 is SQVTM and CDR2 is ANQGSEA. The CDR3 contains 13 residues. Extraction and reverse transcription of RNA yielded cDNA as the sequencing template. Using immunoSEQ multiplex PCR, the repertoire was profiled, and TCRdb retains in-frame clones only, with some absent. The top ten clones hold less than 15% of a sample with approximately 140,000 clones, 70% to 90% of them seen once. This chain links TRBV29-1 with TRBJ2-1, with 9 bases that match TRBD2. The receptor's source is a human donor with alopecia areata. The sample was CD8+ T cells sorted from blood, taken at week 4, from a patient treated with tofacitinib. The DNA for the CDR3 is TGCAGCGCCTTGACTAGCGGAAAGGATGAGCAGTTCTTC. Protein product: CSALTSGKDEQFF.